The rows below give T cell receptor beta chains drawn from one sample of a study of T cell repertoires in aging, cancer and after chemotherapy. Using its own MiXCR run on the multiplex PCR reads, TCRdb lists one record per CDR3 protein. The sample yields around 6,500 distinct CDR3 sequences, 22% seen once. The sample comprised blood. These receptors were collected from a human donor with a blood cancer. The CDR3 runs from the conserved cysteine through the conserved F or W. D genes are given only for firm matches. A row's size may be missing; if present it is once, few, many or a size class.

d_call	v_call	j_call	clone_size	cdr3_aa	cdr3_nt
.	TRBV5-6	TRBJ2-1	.	CASSWESGPPYNEQFF	TGCGCCAGCAGCTGGGAGTCAGGGCCCCCCTACAATGAGCAGTTCTTC
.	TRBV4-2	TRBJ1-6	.	CASSLSASSYNSPLHF	TGTGCCAGCAGCCTCTCCGCGAGCTCCTATAATTCACCCCTCCACTTT
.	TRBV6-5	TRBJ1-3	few	CASSLPDAAGRNTIYF	TGTGCCAGCAGCTTACCGGATGCCGCAGGGAGAAACACCATATATTTT
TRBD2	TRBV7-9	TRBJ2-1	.	CASSFKAGAYNEQFF	TGTGCCAGCAGCTTCAAAGCGGGAGCCTACAATGAGCAGTTCTTC
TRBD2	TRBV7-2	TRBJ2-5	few	CASSLDSASGSGSTQYF	TGTGCCAGCAGCTTAGACTCGGCTAGCGGGAGTGGTAGTACCCAGTACTTC
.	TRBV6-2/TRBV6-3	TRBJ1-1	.	CASTLTEGRTEAFF	TGTGCCAGCACCCTGACCGAGGGGAGGACTGAAGCTTTCTTT
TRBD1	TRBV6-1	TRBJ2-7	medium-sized	CASRLSRDSGSYEQYF	TGTGCCAGCAGACTCTCCCGGGACAGCGGATCCTACGAGCAGTACTTC
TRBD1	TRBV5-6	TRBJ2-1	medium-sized	CASSRRTGYNEQFF	TGTGCCAGCAGCCGTCGGACAGGGTACAATGAGCAGTTCTTC
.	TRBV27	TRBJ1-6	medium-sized	CASSPRGGSPLHF	TGTGCCAGCAGCCCAAGGGGCGGGTCACCCCTCCACTTT
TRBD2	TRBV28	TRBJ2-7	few	CASSLWSLAGGPGEQYF	TGTGCCAGCAGTTTATGGTCCTTAGCGGGAGGTCCTGGGGAGCAGTACTTC
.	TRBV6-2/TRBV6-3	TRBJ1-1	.	CASSYPPFQGLNTEAFF	TGTGCCAGCAGTTACCCACCCTTTCAGGGATTGAACACTGAAGCTTTCTTT
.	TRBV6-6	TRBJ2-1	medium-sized	CASSYRVSASSYNEQFF	TGTGCCAGCAGTTACCGTGTTAGCGCGAGCTCCTACAATGAGCAGTTCTTC
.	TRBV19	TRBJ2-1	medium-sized	CASSIAPRNNEQFF	TGTGCCAGTAGTATCGCCCCCCGGAACAATGAGCAGTTCTTC
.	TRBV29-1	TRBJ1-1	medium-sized	CSVTGWTEAFF	TGCAGCGTTACAGGGTGGACTGAAGCTTTCTTT
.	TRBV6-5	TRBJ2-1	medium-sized	CASRAADPAYNEQFF	TGTGCCAGCCGCGCCGCGGACCCCGCCTACAATGAGCAGTTCTTC
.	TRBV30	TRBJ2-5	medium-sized	CAWSVGGQKETQYF	TGTGCCTGGAGTGTGGGCGGGCAAAAAGAGACCCAGTACTTC
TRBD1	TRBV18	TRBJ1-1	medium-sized	CASSPQDRGALSEAFF	TGTGCCAGCTCACCGCAGGACAGGGGCGCTTTAAGCGAAGCTTTCTTT
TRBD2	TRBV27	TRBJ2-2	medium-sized	CASHPGLAGLPGELFF	TGTGCCAGTCACCCGGGACTAGCGGGACTTCCCGGGGAGCTGTTTTTT
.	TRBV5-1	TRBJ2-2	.	CASSLVGSTGELFF	TGCGCCAGCAGCTTGGTGGGGTCCACCGGGGAGCTGTTTTTT
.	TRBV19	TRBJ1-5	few	CASSMSEGARNQPQHF	TGTGCCAGTAGTATGTCGGAAGGGGCGCGCAATCAGCCCCAGCATTTT
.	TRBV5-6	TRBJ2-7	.	CASSLNSLLSYEQYF	TGTGCCAGCAGCTTGAACTCCTTATTGTCCTACGAGCAGTACTTC
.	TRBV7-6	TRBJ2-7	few	CASSVNGGGPYEQYF	TGTGCCAGCAGCGTAAATGGGGGGGGGCCCTACGAGCAGTACTTC
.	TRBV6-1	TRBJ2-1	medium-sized	CASRPGGGRNEQFF	TGTGCCAGCAGACCAGGAGGGGGGAGGAATGAGCAGTTCTTC
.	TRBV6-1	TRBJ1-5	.	CTSSRPNGDQPQHF	TGTACCAGCAGCCGCCCTAATGGGGATCAGCCCCAGCATTTT
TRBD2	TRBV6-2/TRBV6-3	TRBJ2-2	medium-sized	CASSSRLAPKGELFF	TGTGCCAGCAGTTCCCGACTAGCCCCGAAAGGGGAGCTGTTTTTT
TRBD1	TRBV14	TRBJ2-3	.	CASSPGQAYTDTQYF	TGTGCCAGCAGCCCCGGACAGGCCTACACAGATACGCAGTATTTT
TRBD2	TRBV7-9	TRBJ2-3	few	CASSPHPRTSGLTDTQYF	TGTGCCAGCAGCCCTCATCCCCGGACTAGCGGATTAACAGATACGCAGTATTTT
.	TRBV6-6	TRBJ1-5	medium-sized	CASSRGGARGNQPQHF	TGTGCCAGCAGTAGGGGAGGGGCCCGGGGCAATCAGCCCCAGCATTTT
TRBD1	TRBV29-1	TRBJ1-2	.	CSADAGTGGGGYTF	TGCAGCGCCGACGCCGGGACAGGGGGCGGTGGCTACACCTTC
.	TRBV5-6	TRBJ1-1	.	CSSSLRGLITFF	TGTTCCAGCAGCTTGAGAGGGTTGATAACTTTCTTT
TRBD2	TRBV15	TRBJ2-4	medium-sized	CATSRGDRTSGLAKNIQYF	TGTGCCACCAGCCGTGGCGATAGAACTAGCGGGCTAGCCAAAAACATTCAGTACTTC
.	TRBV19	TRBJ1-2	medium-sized	CASSLRVYPDYGYTF	TGTGCCAGTAGTTTACGGGTTTATCCCGACTATGGCTACACCTTC
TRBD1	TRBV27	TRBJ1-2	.	CASSRKGARIYTF	TGTGCCAGCAGTCGGAAGGGGGCGCGAATCTACACCTTC
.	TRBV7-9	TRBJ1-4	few	CASSLARESEKLFF	TGTGCCAGCAGCTTAGCCAGGGAGAGTGAAAAACTGTTTTTT
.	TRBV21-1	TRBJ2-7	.	CASSNKSGPSSYEQYF	TGTGCCAGCAGCAACAAGAGCGGGCCCAGCTCCTACGAGCAGTACTTC
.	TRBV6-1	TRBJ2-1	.	CASVGRASPTLYEQFF	TGTGCCAGCGTAGGCAGGGCATCCCCAACCCTCTACGAGCAGTTCTTC
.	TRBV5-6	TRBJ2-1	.	CASSDPGPADNEQFF	TGTGCCAGCAGTGATCCCGGCCCGGCGGACAATGAGCAGTTCTTC
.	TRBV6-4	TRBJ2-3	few	CASSDSAAVGDTQYF	TGTGCCAGCAGTGACTCGGCCGCAGTGGGAGATACGCAGTATTTT
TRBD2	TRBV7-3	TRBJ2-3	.	CASSLGLAGTGSTDTQYF	TGTGCTAGCAGCTTAGGCCTAGCGGGGACCGGTAGCACAGATACGCAGTATTTT
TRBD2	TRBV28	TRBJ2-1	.	CASSPSGLAGVGEQFF	TGTGCCAGCAGCCCCTCGGGACTAGCGGGAGTCGGTGAGCAGTTCTTC
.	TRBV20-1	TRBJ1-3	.	CSAGRISSGNTIYF	TGCAGTGCTGGTCGAATAAGCTCTGGAAACACCATATATTTT
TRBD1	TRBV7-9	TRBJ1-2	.	CASSQGQGYGCTF	TGTGCCAGCAGCCAGGGACAGGGGTACGGCTGCACCTTC
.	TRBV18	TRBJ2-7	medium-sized	CASHIKQGATYEQYF	TGTGCCAGCCATATCAAACAGGGCGCAACGTACGAGCAGTACTTC
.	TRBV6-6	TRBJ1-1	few	CASNPPGEAEAFF	TGTGCCAGCAACCCCCCCGGGGAGGCTGAAGCTTTCTTT
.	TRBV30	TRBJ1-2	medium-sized	CAWSVGVSYGYTF	TGTGCCTGGAGTGTCGGGGTTAGCTATGGCTACACCTTC
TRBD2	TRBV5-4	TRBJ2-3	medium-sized	CASSFTSGGTDTQYF	TGTGCCAGCAGCTTCACTAGCGGGGGCACAGATACGCAGTATTTT
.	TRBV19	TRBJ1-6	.	CASSDRWAGSSYNSPLHF	TGTGCCAGTAGTGATCGTTGGGCCGGAAGCTCCTATAATTCACCCCTCCACTTT
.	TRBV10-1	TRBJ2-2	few	CASSESGIAVNTGELFF	TGCGCCAGCAGTGAGTCGGGAATAGCGGTTAACACCGGGGAGCTGTTTTTT
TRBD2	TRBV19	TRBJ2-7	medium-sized	CASSRTPGLAAYEQYF	TGTGCCAGTAGTAGGACGCCGGGACTAGCGGCCTACGAGCAGTACTTC
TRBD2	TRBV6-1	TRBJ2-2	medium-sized	CASRTSGSAGELFF	TGTGCCAGCAGAACTAGCGGGAGCGCCGGGGAGCTGTTTTTT
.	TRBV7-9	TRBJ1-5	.	CASSLTPMQPQHF	TGTGCCAGCAGCTTAACGCCCATGCAGCCCCAGCATTTT
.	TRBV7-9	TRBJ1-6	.	CASSFGTSNSPLHF	TGTGCCAGCAGCTTCGGGACGTCGAATTCACCCCTCCACTTT
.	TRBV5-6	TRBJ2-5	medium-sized	CASSLRGAACF	TGTGCCAGCAGCTTACGGGGGGCCGCCTGCTTC
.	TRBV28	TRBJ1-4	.	CASSLRRATNEKLFF	TGTGCCAGCAGTTTAAGGCGCGCAACTAATGAAAAACTGTTTTTT
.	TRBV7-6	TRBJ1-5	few	CASSLGGVNQPQHF	TGTGCCAGCAGCTTAGGTGGGGTCAATCAGCCCCAGCATTTT
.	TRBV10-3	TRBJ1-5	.	CAITQSSNQPQHF	TGTGCCATCACTCAGAGTAGCAATCAGCCCCAGCATTTT
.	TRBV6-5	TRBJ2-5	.	CASSGFSGGREETQYF	TGCGCCAGCAGCGGGTTTAGTGGGGGCCGAGAAGAGACCCAGTACTTC
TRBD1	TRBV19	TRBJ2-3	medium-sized	CASSFAFAGTGDTQYF	TGTGCCAGTAGTTTCGCCTTCGCCGGGACAGGGGATACGCAGTATTTT
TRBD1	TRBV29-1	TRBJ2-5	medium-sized	CSVERDREETQYF	TGCAGCGTTGAAAGGGACAGAGAAGAGACCCAGTACTTC